The clone carrying this T cell receptor beta chain was detected only a few times. TCRdb's table, derived via immunoSEQ multiplex PCR, lists solely in-frame clones and lacks some. The sample contains 95,000 to 110,000 clones, approximately 88% of which appear only once. The data belong to a study of blood T cell repertoires in COVID-19. Per germline, CDR1 LGHDT and CDR2 YNNKEL (reference sequence). V was pared by 4 bases and J by 0 bases, with 6 bases of the junction left unmatched. The CDR3 runs 15 residues. The source of this sequence is a human donor in a cohort sampled during active COVID-19. Sequencing was done on a sample of peripheral blood. This sequence joins TRBV3-1 (or the pseudogene TRBV3-2) and TRBJ2-7, with TRBD2 matching 7 bases. CDR3 residues: CASSRGSGVSYEQYF. CDR3 DNA: TGTGCCAGCAGCCGGGGGAGCGGGGTCTCCTACGAGCAGTACTTC.